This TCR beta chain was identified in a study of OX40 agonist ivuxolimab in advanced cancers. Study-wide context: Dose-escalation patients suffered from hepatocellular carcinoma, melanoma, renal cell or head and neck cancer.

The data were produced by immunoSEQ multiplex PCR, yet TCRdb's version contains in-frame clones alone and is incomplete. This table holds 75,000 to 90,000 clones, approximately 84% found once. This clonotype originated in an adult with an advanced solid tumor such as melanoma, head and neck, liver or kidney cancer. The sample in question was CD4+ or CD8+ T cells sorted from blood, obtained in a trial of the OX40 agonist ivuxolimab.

CDR3 bases: TGTGCCAGTAGTATCTGGACTAGCGGGACCTACGAGCAGTACTTC. Protein sequence: CASSIWTSGTYEQYF. The chain couples TRBV19 to TRBJ2-7; 12 bases match TRBD2. CDR1 and CDR2 from the germline V gene are LNHDA and SQIVND (reference sequence). This CDR3 spans 15 amino acids. The V segment lost 3 bases and the J segment 2 bases; nucleotides outside the gene matches: 2.